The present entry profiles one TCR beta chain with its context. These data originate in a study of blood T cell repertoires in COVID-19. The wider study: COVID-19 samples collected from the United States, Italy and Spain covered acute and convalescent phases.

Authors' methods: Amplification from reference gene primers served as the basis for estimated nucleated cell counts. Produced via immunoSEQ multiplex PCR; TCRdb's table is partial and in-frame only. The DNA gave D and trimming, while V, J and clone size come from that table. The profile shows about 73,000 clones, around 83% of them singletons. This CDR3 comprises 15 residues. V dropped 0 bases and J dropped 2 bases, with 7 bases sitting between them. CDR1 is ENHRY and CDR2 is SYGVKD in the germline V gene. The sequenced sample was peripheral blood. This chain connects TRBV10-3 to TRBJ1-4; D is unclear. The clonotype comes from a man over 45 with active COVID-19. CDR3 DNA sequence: TGTGCCATCAGTGAGTCAGCATACACTAATGAAAAACTGTTTTTT. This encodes CAISESAYTNEKLFF.